The 27 T cell receptor beta chains below were found in one sample sequenced in a study of blood T cell repertoires in COVID-19. Measured with immunoSEQ multiplex PCR; TCRdb has only the in-frame clones, and not every one. The sample records 11,000 to 15,000 clones, roughly nine tenths being singletons. Specimen: peripheral blood. Receptors were obtained from a human donor in a cohort sampled during active COVID-19.

This clone was counted once. This chain links TRBV5-1 with TRBJ1-6, with D perhaps TRBD1 (5 bases). CDR3 length: 15 residues. The germline gives CDR1 SGHRS, CDR2 YFSETQ. V lost 6 bases and J 3 bases, leaving 13 bases between the germline ends. CDR3 region: CASTDDRNYNSPLHF. The CDR3 nucleotides read TGCGCCAGCACCGACGACAGAAACTATAATTCACCCCTCCACTTT.

The chain uses TRBV19 and TRBJ2-5; D may be TRBD2 (6 bases). The CDR3 consists of 14 residues. Trimming removed 5 bases at V and 5 bases at J, with 15 bases between. Germline values: CDR1 LNHDA, CDR2 SQIVND (reference sequence). As DNA, the CDR3 is TGTGCCAGTAGTTTGGGGGGAGCATTGGAGACCCAGTACTTC. This gives the protein CASSLGGALETQYF. Based on the CDR3 plus reference TRBV19 and TRBJ2-5, the full variable domain is DGGITQSPKYLFRKEGQNVTLSCEQNLNHDAMYWYRQDPGQGLRLIYYSQIVNDFQKGDIAEGYSVSREKKESFPLTVTSAQKNPTAFYLCASSLGGALETQYFGPGTRLLVL.

The chain joins TRBV6-5 to TRBJ1-4, with 7 nucleotides matching TRBD1. CDR3 size: 14 residues. Germline CDR1 is MNHEY and CDR2 is SVGAGI. Trimming at V came to 6 bases and at J to 0 bases, leaving 1 base not matched to a gene. The CDR3 coding sequence is TGTGCCAGCAGCACAGGGGCAACTAATGAAAAACTGTTTTTT. This codes for CASSTGATNEKLFF.

The V gene is TRBV6-5, the J gene TRBJ1-4; the match to TRBD1 covers 9 bases. V shed 0 bases, J shed 15 bases, and the junction held 11 bases outside the gene matches. This CDR3 is 15 amino acids long. In germline, CDR1 is MNHEY, CDR2 SVGAGI. The CDR3 region has the DNA TGTGCCAGCAGTTACTCCGGGACAGGGAGACGGCAATTGTTTTTT. Translation: CASSYSGTGRRQLFF.

V gene TRBV24-1 combines with J gene TRBJ1-5; 7 nucleotides align to TRBD1. Germline CDR1 and CDR2: KGHDR and SFDVKD. This CDR3 has 15 residues. The V gene end was trimmed by 3 bases and the J gene end by 5 bases; junction bases not matched to a gene: 6. The CDR3 region is CATSDPKDRYQPQHF. The CDR3 bases are TGTGCCACCAGTGATCCAAAGGACAGGTATCAGCCCCAGCATTTT.

The rearrangement uses TRBV18 and TRBJ1-1, with D possibly TRBD1 on 6 matching bases. V was shortened by 4 bases and J by 5 bases, with 14 bases between the two germline ends. The CDR3 runs 14 residues. Germline V gene data show CDR1 as KGHSH and CDR2 as LQKENI. CDR3 bases: TGTGCCAGCTCACAAGACCAAAGGGGGACTGAAGCTTTCTTT. This gives the protein CASSQDQRGTEAFF. Full variable domain (remainder filled in from reference TRBV18 and TRBJ1-1): NAGVMQNPRHLVRRRGQEARLRCSPMKGHSHVYWYRQLPEEGLKFMVYLQKENIIDESGMPKERFSAEFPKEGPSILRIQQVVRGDSAAYFCASSQDQRGTEAFFGQGTRLTVV.

The chain has TRBV28 and TRBJ1-2; TRBD1 matches 7 bases. This CDR3 is 14 amino acids long. Germline V CDR1 and CDR2: MDHEN, SYDVKM. Trimming cost V 6 bases and J 2 bases; bases outside gene matches: 6. The CDR3 sequence: CASSSTQGNYGYTF. The CDR3 nucleotides read TGTGCCAGCAGCAGTACACAGGGGAACTATGGCTACACCTTC.

The J gene is TRBJ2-7, the V gene TRBV6-5; D is undetermined. From germline, CDR1 is MNHEY and CDR2 SVGAGI. V lost 0 bases and J lost 1, with 10 bases in between. This CDR3 has 15 residues. CDR3 protein: CASSYSSDGSYEQYF. The CDR3 DNA follows: TGTGCCAGCAGTTACTCGAGCGACGGATCCTACGAGCAGTACTTC.

The chain joins TRBV12-3 or TRBV12-4 to TRBJ2-1, with 8 bases that match TRBD2. Germline trimming cut 6 bases from V and 12 bases from J; bases unmatched to any gene: 7. This CDR3 region has 12 residues. The DNA for the CDR3 is TGTGCCAGCAGCCGTAGCGGGGAGGTGCAGTTCTTC. Residues: CASSRSGEVQFF.

This chain uses TRBV10-3 with TRBJ2-1; 12 nucleotides line up with TRBD2. The CDR3 length is 13 residues. Trimming cost V 10 bases and J 5 bases; bases outside gene matches: 3. Looked up from germline, CDR1 is ENHRY and CDR2 is SYGVKD. This CDR3 is CATSGGADNEQFF. The CDR3 bases are TGTGCCACTAGCGGGGGGGCCGACAATGAGCAGTTCTTC.

The genes are TRBV18 and TRBJ2-5; 8 bases align to TRBD2. Per the germline V gene, CDR1 is KGHSH and CDR2 is LQKENI. This CDR3 has 14 residues. Germline trimming cut 6 bases from V and 1 base from J; bases unmatched to any gene: 4. The CDR3 loop is CASSQTSGQETQYF. Written as DNA, the CDR3 is TGTGCCAGCTCCCAAACTAGCGGCCAAGAGACCCAGTACTTC.

The chain uses TRBV11-2 and TRBJ1-1, with D possibly matching TRBD1 (5 bases). Germline V CDR1 and CDR2: SGHAT, FQNNGV. The CDR3 covers 15 residues. V was trimmed by 5 bases and J by 1 base, leaving 14 bases between them. The CDR3 reads CASSRFGQQNTEAFF. CDR3 DNA: TGTGCCAGCAGCCGTTTTGGACAACAGAACACTGAAGCTTTCTTT.

V is TRBV4-1 and J is TRBJ2-3, with 13 bases matching TRBD2. The germline CDR1 and CDR2 sequences are MGHRA and YSYEKL. The CDR3 consists of 18 residues. The J segment lost 1 base and the V segment lost 3 bases, leaving 7 bases of the junction unmatched. CDR3 residues: CASSHDIGLAGGTDTQYF. CDR3 nucleotide sequence: TGCGCCAGCAGCCATGATATTGGACTAGCGGGGGGCACAGATACGCAGTATTTT.

This clone has only a few counts. This chain connects TRBV30 to TRBJ1-2; perhaps TRBD1 as D (5 bases). CDR1 and CDR2 (germline): GTSNPN, SVGIG (reference sequence). The CDR3 sequence is 14 residues long. The V gene lost 0 bases and the J gene lost 4 bases, with 12 bases spanning the gap. The CDR3 DNA follows: TGTGCCTGGAGTGTATTCCCAGGGCGCTATGGCTACACCTTC. This sequence encodes CAWSVFPGRYGYTF.

The CDR3 spells CASSLGEGQNNSPLHF. CDR3 nucleotides: TGTGCCAGCAGCTTAGGCGAGGGACAGAACAATTCACCCCTCCACTTT. This rearrangement joins TRBV13 to TRBJ1-6, with TRBD1 matching 7 bases. The V gene end was trimmed by 0 bases and the J gene end by 7 bases; junction bases not matched to a gene: 6. Germline V gene sequence: CDR1 PRHDT, CDR2 FYEKMQ (reference sequence). This CDR3 spans 16 amino acids.

The V and J genes are TRBV18 and TRBJ1-1; 7 bases are shared with TRBD1. After removal of 4 bases from V and 4 bases from J, the junction contained 12 bases not matched to a gene. This CDR3 has 16 amino acids. Germline CDR1 reads KGHSH; CDR2 reads LQKENI. The CDR3: CASSLTEGAGSTEAFF. CDR3 sequence (DNA): TGTGCCAGCTCACTGACCGAGGGGGCGGGCAGCACTGAAGCTTTCTTT.

The rearrangement links TRBV18 to TRBJ2-3; D not certain. Germline CDR1 KGHSH, CDR2 LQKENI. This CDR3 has 14 amino acids. Deletions cut 2 bases from V and 3 bases from J, with 9 bases between. The CDR3, as DNA: TGTGCCAGCTCACCAGGGCAGCTTACAGATACGCAGTATTTT. Protein product: CASSPGQLTDTQYF.

This clone was recorded only once. The rearrangement joins TRBV19 to TRBJ1-6, with 10 bases fitting TRBD1. This CDR3 is built from 16 residues. V dropped 3 bases and J dropped 8; count of bases not matched to a gene: 7. Per germline, CDR1 LNHDA and CDR2 SQIVND (reference sequence). This CDR3 is CASSILTGGLDSPLHF. For the CDR3, the DNA is TGTGCCAGTAGTATTCTGACAGGGGGCCTGGATTCACCCCTCCACTTT.

The rearrangement uses TRBV5-4 and TRBJ2-1; 10 bases match TRBD2. Germline values: CDR1 SGHNT, CDR2 YYREEE (reference sequence). Unmatched junction bases numbered 6, after V lost 4 bases and J lost 5 bases. CDR3 size: 15 residues. The CDR3 DNA reads as TGTGCCAGCAGCACCGGACTAGCGGACGACAATGAGCAGTTCTTC. Protein product: CASSTGLADDNEQFF.

The chain recombines TRBV7-9 with TRBJ2-1; D may be TRBD2 (6 bases). Per germline, CDR1 SEHNR and CDR2 FQNEAQ (reference sequence). The V end was cut by 5 bases, the J end by 4 bases, with 21 bases between. This CDR3 spans 17 amino acids. CDR3 in DNA: TGTGCCAGCAGCCCGCTCGGAGGGGCCAGCCTGTACAATGAGCAGTTCTTC. It yields the protein CASSPLGGASLYNEQFF.

CDR3 nucleotides: TGTGCCAGCAGCACATTTGGACAGGCCGGCACCGGGGAGCTGTTTTTT. As protein: CASSTFGQAGTGELFF. This chain connects TRBV11-3 to TRBJ2-2, with 7 bases matching TRBD1. This CDR3 region has 16 residues. The V gene end was trimmed by 5 bases and the J gene end by 4 bases; junction bases not matched to a gene: 10. Germline-derived CDR1 and CDR2 are SGHNT and YENEEA.

V gene TRBV5-1 combines with J gene TRBJ1-2, with a tentative D call TRBD1 (5 bases). The germline gives CDR1 SGHRS, CDR2 YFSETQ. Between the trimmed V and J ends, which lost 2 bases and 3 bases, there was a span of 8 bases. This CDR3 is 13 amino acids long. The CDR3 region has the DNA TGCGCCAGCAGCTTTAAAGGGGACTATGGCTACACCTTC. Amino acids: CASSFKGDYGYTF.

The chain joins TRBV5-6 to TRBJ1-3; the match to TRBD1 covers 7 bases. Per germline, CDR1 SGHDT and CDR2 YYEEEE. The CDR3 spans 18 residues. The V segment lost 0 bases and the J segment 1 base; nucleotides outside the gene matches: 10. The CDR3 region is CASSLVRGDRVSGNTIYF. As DNA, the CDR3 is TGTGCCAGCAGCTTGGTGCGAGGGGACAGAGTATCTGGAAACACCATATATTTT. The full variable domain, in which reference TRBV5-6 and TRBJ1-3 provide the parts outside the CDR3, is DAGVTQSPTHLIKTRGQQVTLRCSPKSGHDTVSWYQQALGQGPQFIFQYYEEEERQRGNFPDRFSGHQFPNYSSELNVNALLLGDSALYLCASSLVRGDRVSGNTIYFGEGSWLTVV.

CDR3 sequence (DNA): TGTGCCAGCACCCCTGTGAGGGGGCTTCACACTGAAGCTTTCTTT. Translation gives CASTPVRGLHTEAFF. This chain links TRBV7-2 with TRBJ1-1; 7 bases are a match to TRBD1. This CDR3 comprises 15 residues. Germline assignment: CDR1 SGHTA and CDR2 FQGNSA. Trimming cost V 7 bases and J 3 bases; bases outside gene matches: 11.

The chain recombines TRBV5-1 with TRBJ1-2; D gene uncertain. Trimming stripped 0 bases from V and 0 bases from J, with 12 bases between. The CDR3 loop spans 16 amino acids. CDR1 SGHRS and CDR2 YFSETQ come from the germline V gene. The chain's CDR3 is CASSLALGSPNYGYTF. The DNA of the CDR3 is TGCGCCAGCAGCTTGGCCTTGGGCAGTCCTAACTATGGCTACACCTTC. Based on the CDR3 plus reference TRBV5-1 and TRBJ1-2, the full variable domain is KAGVTQTPRYLIKTRGQQVTLSCSPISGHRSVSWYQQTPGQGLQFLFEYFSETQRNKGNFPGRFSGRQFSNSRSEMNVSTLELGDSALYLCASSLALGSPNYGYTFGSGTRLTVV.

V is TRBV19 and J is TRBJ2-5; the match to TRBD2 covers 9 bases. Looked up from germline, CDR1 is LNHDA and CDR2 is SQIVND (reference sequence). This CDR3 is 12 amino acids long. V shed 5 bases, J shed 9 bases, and the junction held 4 bases outside the gene matches. In DNA, the CDR3 is TGTGCCAGTAGTGCGTCTAGCGGGGCCCAGTACTTC. It encodes CASSASSGAQYF.

The chain couples TRBV24-1 to TRBJ1-2, with TRBD1 identical over 9 bases. V gave up 1 base and J gave up 1 base; unmatched junction bases: 3. Germline CDR1 KGHDR, CDR2 SFDVKD. The CDR3 has 16 amino acids. The CDR3 sequence is CATSDLQGARNYGYTF. The CDR3 DNA reads as TGTGCCACCAGTGATTTACAGGGGGCGCGTAACTATGGCTACACCTTC.